The source of this TCR beta chain is a study of cytomegalovirus exposure and HLA in healthy donors. The study, taken as a whole, reports: There were 160 or so TCR beta chains listed as cytomegalovirus-associated.

V gave up 3 bases and J gave up 1 base, with 15 bases separating them. The CDR3 runs to 16 residues. Looked up from germline, CDR1 is SGHTA and CDR2 is FQGNSA. To note about this clone: As yet, its antigen is unknown.

TCRdb keeps only in-frame clones here, not all; method: immunoSEQ multiplex PCR. This table holds approximately 110,000 clones, approximately 91% found once. The rearrangement uses TRBV7-2 and TRBJ1-1, with D possibly being TRBD1 (5 bases). This receptor was taken from a woman between 18 and 29 years old in good health and CMV-seronegative. The sequenced material came from PBMCs. The chain's CDR3 is CASSFLGDARNTEAFF. DNA of the CDR3: TGTGCCAGCAGCTTTTTAGGGGATGCCAGGAACACTGAAGCTTTCTTT.